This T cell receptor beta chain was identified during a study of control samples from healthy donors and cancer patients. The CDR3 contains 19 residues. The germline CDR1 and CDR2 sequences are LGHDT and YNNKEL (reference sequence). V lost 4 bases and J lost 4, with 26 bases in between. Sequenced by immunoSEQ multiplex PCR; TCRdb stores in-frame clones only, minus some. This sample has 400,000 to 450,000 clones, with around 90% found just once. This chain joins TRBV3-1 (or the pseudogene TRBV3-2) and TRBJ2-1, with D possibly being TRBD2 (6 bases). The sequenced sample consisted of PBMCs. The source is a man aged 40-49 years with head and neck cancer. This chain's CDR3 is CASSLGGGTVLSPYNEQFF. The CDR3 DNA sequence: TGTGCCAGCAGCCTGGGTGGCGGGACTGTCCTTTCCCCGTACAATGAGCAGTTCTTC.